This record concerns one T cell receptor beta chain sequence. This entry comes from a study of blood T cells in healthy people across ages. A J-beta primer mix and a sample-barcoded 5' primer were used in a second PCR of about 7 to 12 cycles. MiXCR, applied by TCRdb to the 5' RACE reads, yields one record per CDR3 protein. The sample has about 770,000 distinct CDR3 sequences, 44% seen once. This CDR3 spans 15 amino acids. The V segment lost 0 bases and the J segment 4 bases; nucleotides outside the gene matches: 3. The germline V gene encodes CDR1 DFQATT and CDR2 SNEGSKA (reference sequence). Sequencing input: blood. This sequence was found in a man aged 55-75 years in good health. V and J are TRBV20-1 and TRBJ1-5; 10 nucleotides agree with TRBD1. The CDR3 sequence is CSARDLDRGNQPQHF. CDR3 coding DNA: TGCAGTGCTAGAGATCTGGACAGGGGGAATCAGCCCCAGCATTTT.